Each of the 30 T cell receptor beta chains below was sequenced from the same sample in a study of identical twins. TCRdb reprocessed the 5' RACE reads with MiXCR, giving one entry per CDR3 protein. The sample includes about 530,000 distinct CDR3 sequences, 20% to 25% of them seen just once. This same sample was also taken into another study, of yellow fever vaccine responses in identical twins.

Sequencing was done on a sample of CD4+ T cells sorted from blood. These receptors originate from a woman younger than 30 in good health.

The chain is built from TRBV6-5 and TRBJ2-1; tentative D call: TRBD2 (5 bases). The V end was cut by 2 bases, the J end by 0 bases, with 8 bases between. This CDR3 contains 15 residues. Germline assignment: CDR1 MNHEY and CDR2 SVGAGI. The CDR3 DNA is TGTGCCAGCAGTTACACGGGGAGCTCCTACAATGAGCAGTTCTTC. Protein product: CASSYTGSSYNEQFF.

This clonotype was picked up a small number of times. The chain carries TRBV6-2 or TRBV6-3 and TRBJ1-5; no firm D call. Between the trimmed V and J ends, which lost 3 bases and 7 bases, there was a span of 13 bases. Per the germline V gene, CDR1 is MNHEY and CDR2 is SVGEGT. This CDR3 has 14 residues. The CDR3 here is CASSYVWGVQPQHF. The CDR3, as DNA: TGTGCCAGCAGTTATGTTTGGGGAGTACAGCCCCAGCATTTT.

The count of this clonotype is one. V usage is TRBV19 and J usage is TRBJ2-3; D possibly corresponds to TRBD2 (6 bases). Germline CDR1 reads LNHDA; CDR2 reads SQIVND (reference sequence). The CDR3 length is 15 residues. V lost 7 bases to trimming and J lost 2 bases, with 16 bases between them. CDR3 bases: TGTGCCAGTAATTCGGCGGGGCGACCCACAGATACGCAGTATTTT. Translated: CASNSAGRPTDTQYF.

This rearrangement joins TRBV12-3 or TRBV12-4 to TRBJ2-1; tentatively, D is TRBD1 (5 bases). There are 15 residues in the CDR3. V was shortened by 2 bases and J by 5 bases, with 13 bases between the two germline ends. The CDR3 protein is CASSLIQGSNNEQFF. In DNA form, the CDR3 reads TGTGCCAGCAGTTTAATCCAGGGTTCCAACAATGAGCAGTTCTTC.

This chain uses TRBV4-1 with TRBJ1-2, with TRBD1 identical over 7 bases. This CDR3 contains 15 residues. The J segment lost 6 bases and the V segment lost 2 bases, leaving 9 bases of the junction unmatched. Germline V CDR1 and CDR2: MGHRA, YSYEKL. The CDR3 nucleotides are TGCGCCAGCAGCCAACACACAGGGGTCATGGATGGCTACACCTTC. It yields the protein CASSQHTGVMDGYTF.

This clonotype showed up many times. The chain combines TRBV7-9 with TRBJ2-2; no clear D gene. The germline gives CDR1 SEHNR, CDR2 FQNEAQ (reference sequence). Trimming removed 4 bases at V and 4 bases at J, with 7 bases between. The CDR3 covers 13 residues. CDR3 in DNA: TGTGCCAGCAGCTCCAGCCCCACCGGGGAGCTGTTTTTT. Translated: CASSSSPTGELFF.

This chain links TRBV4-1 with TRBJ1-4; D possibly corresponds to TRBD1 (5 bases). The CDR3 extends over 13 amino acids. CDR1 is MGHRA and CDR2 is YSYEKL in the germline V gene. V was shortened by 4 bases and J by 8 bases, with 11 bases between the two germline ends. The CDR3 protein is CASSLTVVEKLFF. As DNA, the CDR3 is TGCGCCAGCAGCCTGACAGTAGTAGAAAAACTGTTTTTT.

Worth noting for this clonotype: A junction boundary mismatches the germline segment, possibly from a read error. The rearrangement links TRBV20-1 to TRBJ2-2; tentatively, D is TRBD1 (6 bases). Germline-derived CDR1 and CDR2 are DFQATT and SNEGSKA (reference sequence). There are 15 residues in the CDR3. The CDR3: CCARVGGPGTGELFF. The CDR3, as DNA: TGCTGTGCTAGAGTTGGGGGCCCGGGGACCGGGGAGCTGTTTTTT.

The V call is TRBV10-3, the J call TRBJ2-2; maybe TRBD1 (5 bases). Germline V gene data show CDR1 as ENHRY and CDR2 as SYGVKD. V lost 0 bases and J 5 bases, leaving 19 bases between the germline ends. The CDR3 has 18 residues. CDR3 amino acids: CAISESRQKSQLTGELFF. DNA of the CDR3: TGTGCCATCAGTGAGTCTCGACAGAAATCCCAGCTTACCGGGGAGCTGTTTTTT.

The CDR3 here is CASSLIQGAGSGELFF. CDR3 DNA sequence: TGTGCCAGCAGCTTAATACAGGGGGCTGGCTCCGGGGAGCTGTTTTTT. The chain couples TRBV11-2 to TRBJ2-2; 9 bases are a match to TRBD1. Looked up from germline, CDR1 is SGHAT and CDR2 is FQNNGV. The CDR3 has 16 amino acids. The V segment lost 2 bases and the J segment 6 bases; nucleotides outside the gene matches: 7. Filled out from reference TRBV11-2 and TRBJ2-2, the complete variable domain reads EAGVAQSPRYKIIEKRQSVAFWCNPISGHATLYWYQQILGQGPKLLIQFQNNGVVDDSQLPKDRFSAERLKGVDSTLKIQPAKLEDSAVYLCASSLIQGAGSGELFFGEGSRLTVL.

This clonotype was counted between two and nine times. The CDR3 DNA follows: TGTGCCAGCGCCGGGACAGGGGGTTATCAGTACTTC. Encoded protein: CASAGTGGYQYF. J is TRBJ2-5 and V is TRBV24-1, with 11 bases lining up with TRBD1. V was pared by 11 bases and J by 11 bases, with 9 bases of the junction left unmatched. This CDR3 comprises 12 residues. Germline V gene lookup returns CDR1 KGHDR and CDR2 SFDVKD.

The CDR3 sequence is CASSYKGIGNEQFF. CDR3 bases: TGTGCCAGCAGTTACAAGGGGATCGGGAATGAGCAGTTCTTC. This rearrangement joins TRBV6-5 to TRBJ2-1, with D maybe TRBD1 (5 bases). Looked up from germline, CDR1 is MNHEY and CDR2 is SVGAGI. The V end was cut by 2 bases, the J end by 7 bases, with 12 bases between. The CDR3 sequence is 14 residues long.

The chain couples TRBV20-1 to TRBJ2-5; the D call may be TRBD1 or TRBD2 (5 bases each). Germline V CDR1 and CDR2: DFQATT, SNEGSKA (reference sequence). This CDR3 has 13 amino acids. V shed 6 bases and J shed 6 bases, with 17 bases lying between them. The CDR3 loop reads CSARGPSLQTQYF. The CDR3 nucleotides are TGCAGTGCCCGGGGACCGAGTCTCCAGACCCAGTACTTC.

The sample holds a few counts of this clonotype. CDR3: CASSGTGTRNTEAFF. For the CDR3, the DNA is TGCGCCAGCAGCGGGACCGGGACAAGGAACACTGAAGCTTTCTTT. The chain has TRBV5-1 and TRBJ1-1, with D perhaps matching TRBD1 (6 bases). The V and J ends lost 4 bases and 1 base respectively, with 14 bases between them. Per the germline V gene, CDR1 is SGHRS and CDR2 is YFSETQ. This CDR3 region has 15 residues.

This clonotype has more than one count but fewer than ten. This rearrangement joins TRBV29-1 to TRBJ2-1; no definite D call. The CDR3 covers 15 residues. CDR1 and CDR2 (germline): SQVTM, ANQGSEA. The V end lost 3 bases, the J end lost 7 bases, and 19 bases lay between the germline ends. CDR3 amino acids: CSVEAAPPRWNEQFF. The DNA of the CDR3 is TGCAGCGTTGAGGCCGCTCCCCCGCGGTGGAATGAGCAGTTCTTC.

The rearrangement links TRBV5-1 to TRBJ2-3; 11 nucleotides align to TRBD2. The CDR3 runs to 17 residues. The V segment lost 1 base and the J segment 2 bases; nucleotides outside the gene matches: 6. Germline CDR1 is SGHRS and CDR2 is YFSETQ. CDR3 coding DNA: TGCGCCAGCAGCTTGTACTTAGCGGGGGGGATCACAGATACGCAGTATTTT. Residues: CASSLYLAGGITDTQYF.

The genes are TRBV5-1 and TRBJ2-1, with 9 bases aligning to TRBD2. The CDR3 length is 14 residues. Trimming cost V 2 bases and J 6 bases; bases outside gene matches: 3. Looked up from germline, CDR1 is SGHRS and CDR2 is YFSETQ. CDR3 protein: CASSFSGSSNEQFF. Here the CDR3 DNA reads TGCGCCAGCAGCTTTAGCGGGAGTAGCAATGAGCAGTTCTTC.

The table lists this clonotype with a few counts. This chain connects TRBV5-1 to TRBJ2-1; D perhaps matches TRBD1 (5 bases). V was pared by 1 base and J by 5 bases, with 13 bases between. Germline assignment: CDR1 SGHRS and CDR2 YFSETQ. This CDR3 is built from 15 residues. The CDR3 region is CASSLWTSQDNEQFF. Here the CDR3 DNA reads TGCGCCAGCAGCTTGTGGACAAGCCAAGACAATGAGCAGTTCTTC.

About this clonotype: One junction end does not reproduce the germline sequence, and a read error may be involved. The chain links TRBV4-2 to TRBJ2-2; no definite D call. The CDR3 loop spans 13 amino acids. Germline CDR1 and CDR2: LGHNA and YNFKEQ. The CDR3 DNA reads TGTGCCAGCAGTCAAGCCGGGTTCGGGGAGCTGTTTTTT. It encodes CASSQAGFGELFF.

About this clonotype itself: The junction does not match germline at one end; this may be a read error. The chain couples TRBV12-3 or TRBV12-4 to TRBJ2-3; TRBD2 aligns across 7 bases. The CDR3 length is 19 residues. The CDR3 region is CACSLSPPLAVHSTDTQYF. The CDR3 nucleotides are TGTGCCTGCAGTTTGTCCCCTCCTCTAGCGGTCCATAGCACAGATACGCAGTATTTT.

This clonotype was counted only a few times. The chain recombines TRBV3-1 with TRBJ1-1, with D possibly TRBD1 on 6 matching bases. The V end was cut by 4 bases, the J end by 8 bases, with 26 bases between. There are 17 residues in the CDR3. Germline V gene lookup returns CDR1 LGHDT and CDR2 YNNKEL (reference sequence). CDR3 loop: CASSLISGSGTRSEAFF. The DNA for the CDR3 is TGTGCCAGCAGCCTTATTAGCGGATCCGGGACAAGGTCGGAAGCTTTCTTT.

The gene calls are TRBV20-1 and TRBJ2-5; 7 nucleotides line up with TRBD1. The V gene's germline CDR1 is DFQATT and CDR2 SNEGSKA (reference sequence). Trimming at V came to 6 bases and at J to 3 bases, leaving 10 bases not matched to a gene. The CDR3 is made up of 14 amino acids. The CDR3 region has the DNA TGCAGTGCCAGACGGCCAGGGGGTAAAGAGACCCAGTACTTC. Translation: CSARRPGGKETQYF.

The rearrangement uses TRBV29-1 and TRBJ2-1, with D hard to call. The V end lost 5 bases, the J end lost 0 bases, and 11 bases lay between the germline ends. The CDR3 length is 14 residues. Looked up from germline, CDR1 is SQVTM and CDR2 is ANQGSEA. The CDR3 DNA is TGCAGCGTTCGACCCAAAGACTCCTACAATGAGCAGTTCTTC. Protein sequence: CSVRPKDSYNEQFF.

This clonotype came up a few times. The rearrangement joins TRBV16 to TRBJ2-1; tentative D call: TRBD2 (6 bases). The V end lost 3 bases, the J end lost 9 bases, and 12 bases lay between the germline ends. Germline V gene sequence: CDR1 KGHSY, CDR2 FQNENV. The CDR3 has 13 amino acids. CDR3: CASSHRGSVEQFF. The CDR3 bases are TGTGCCAGCAGCCATCGGGGGTCGGTTGAGCAGTTCTTC.

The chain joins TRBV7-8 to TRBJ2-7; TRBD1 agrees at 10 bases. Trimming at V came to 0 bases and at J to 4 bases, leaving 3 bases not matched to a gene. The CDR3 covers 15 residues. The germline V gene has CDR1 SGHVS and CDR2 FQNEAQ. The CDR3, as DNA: TGTGCCAGCAGCTTAGCGACAGGGGGCGCGTACGAGCAGTACTTC. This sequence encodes CASSLATGGAYEQYF.

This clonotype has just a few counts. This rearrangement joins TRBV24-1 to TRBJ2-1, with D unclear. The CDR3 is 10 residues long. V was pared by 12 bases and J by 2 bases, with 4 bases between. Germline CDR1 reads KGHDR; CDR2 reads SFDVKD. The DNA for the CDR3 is TGTGCCCCCGCCTACAATGAGCAGTTCTTC. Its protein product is CAPAYNEQFF.

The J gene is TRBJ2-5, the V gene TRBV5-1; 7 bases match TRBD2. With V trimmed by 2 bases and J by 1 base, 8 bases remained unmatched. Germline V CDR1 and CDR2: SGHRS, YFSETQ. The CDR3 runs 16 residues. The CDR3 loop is CASSFWGGGLQETQYF. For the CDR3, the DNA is TGCGCCAGCAGCTTTTGGGGGGGAGGCCTCCAAGAGACCCAGTACTTC.

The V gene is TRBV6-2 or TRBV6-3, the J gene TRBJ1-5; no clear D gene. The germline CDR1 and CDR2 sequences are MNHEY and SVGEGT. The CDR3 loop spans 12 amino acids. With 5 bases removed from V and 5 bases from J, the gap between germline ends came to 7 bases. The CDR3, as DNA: TGTGCCAGCAGTCGAATTTATCAGCCCCAGCATTTT. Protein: CASSRIYQPQHF.

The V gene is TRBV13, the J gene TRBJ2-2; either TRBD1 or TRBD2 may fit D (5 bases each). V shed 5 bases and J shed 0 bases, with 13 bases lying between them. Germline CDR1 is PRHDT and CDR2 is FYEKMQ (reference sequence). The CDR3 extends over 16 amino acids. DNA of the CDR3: TGTGCCAGCAGCCTGGGGACGACCGCGAACACCGGGGAGCTGTTTTTT. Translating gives CASSLGTTANTGELFF.

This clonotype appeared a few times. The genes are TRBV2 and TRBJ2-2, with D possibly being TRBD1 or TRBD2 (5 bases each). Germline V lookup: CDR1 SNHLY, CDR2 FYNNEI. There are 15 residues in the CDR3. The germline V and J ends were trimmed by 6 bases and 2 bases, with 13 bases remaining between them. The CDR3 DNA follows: TGTGCCAGCAGGGGACGGAGTGTTAACACCGGGGAGCTGTTTTTT. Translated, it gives CASRGRSVNTGELFF.